Each of the 26 T cell receptor beta chains below was sequenced from the same sample in a study of blood T cell repertoires in COVID-19. Using immunoSEQ multiplex PCR, the repertoire was profiled, and TCRdb retains in-frame clones only, with some absent. The sample records roughly 80,000 clones, 82% being singletons. Material: peripheral blood. All receptors derive from a human donor in a cohort sampled during active COVID-19.

The chain employs TRBV18 and TRBJ1-1; 11 bases map to TRBD1. The CDR3 has 15 residues. Per the germline V gene, CDR1 is KGHSH and CDR2 is LQKENI. J lost 1 base, V lost 8 bases, and 6 bases had no gene match. The CDR3 bases are TGTGCCAGCAGCGGACAGGGGGCGAGGAACACTGAAGCTTTCTTT. It encodes CASSGQGARNTEAFF.

The V call is TRBV7-2, the J call TRBJ2-1; 8 nucleotides match TRBD2. Germline CDR1 reads SGHTA; CDR2 reads FQGNSA. The CDR3 has 15 residues. V lost 5 bases to trimming and J lost 0 bases; unmatched junction nucleotides: 3. The CDR3 loop reads CASSAGTSSYNEQFF. Here the CDR3 DNA reads TGTGCCAGCAGCGCAGGGACTAGCTCCTACAATGAGCAGTTCTTC.

This clone occurred once. The chain uses TRBV5-4 and TRBJ2-7; D is uncertain. V gave up 3 bases and J gave up 1 base, with 8 bases separating them. CDR1 and CDR2 from the germline V gene are SGHNT and YYREEE (reference sequence). CDR3 length: 13 residues. The CDR3, as DNA: TGTGCCAGCAGCTCTTGGCGGTCCTACGAGCAGTACTTC. This codes for CASSSWRSYEQYF. The variable domain in full, with the rest retrieved from reference TRBV5-4 and TRBJ2-7, is ETGVTQSPTHLIKTRGQQVTLRCSSQSGHNTVSWYQQALGQGPQFIFQYYREEENGRGNFPPRFSGLQFPNYSSELNVNALELDDSALYLCASSSWRSYEQYFGPGTRLTVT.

This chain joins TRBV6-5 and TRBJ1-5; D perhaps matches TRBD1 (6 bases). V gave up 6 bases and J gave up 2 bases, with 11 bases separating them. The CDR3 consists of 14 residues. Germline lookup yields CDR1 MNHEY and CDR2 SVGAGI. In nucleotides, the CDR3 is TGTGCCAGCAGCCCCGCAGGGGGCAATCAGCCCCAGCATTTT. Its protein is CASSPAGGNQPQHF.

The gene calls are TRBV5-6 and TRBJ1-2; 9 bases are shared with TRBD1. This CDR3 comprises 14 residues. The germline V gene encodes CDR1 SGHDT and CDR2 YYEEEE. V shed 7 bases, J shed 7 bases, and the junction held 11 bases outside the gene matches. CDR3 nucleotides: TGTGCCAGCGCCTCCGGGGACAGGGTGTTTGGCTACACCTTC. It is translated as CASASGDRVFGYTF.

The chain links TRBV21-1 to TRBJ1-1. TRBV21-1 has pseudogene status. The CDR3 contains 14 residues. Here the CDR3 reads CASSKGGRRTEAFF. CDR3 nucleotide sequence: TGTGCCAGCAGCAAAGGAGGGCGCCGAACTGAAGCTTTCTTT.

The chain carries TRBV5-1 and TRBJ2-3, with a weak D call TRBD1 (5 bases). The germline V and J ends were trimmed by 0 bases and 4 bases, with 12 bases remaining between them. In germline, CDR1 is SGHRS, CDR2 YFSETQ. This CDR3 region has 15 residues. The CDR3 DNA reads as TGCGCCAGCAGCTTGGTCCCCAGGGCGGCAGATACGCAGTATTTT. It is translated as CASSLVPRAADTQYF.

The J gene is TRBJ2-4, the V gene TRBV3-1 (or the pseudogene TRBV3-2); D is perhaps TRBD2 (7 bases). Trimming removed 1 base from V and 8 bases from J, with 18 bases in between. Germline-derived CDR1 and CDR2 are LGHDT and YNNKEL (reference sequence). The CDR3 loop spans 16 amino acids. CDR3 protein: CASSQVWRGLSDIQYF. In DNA, the CDR3 is TGTGCCAGCAGCCAAGTCTGGCGGGGGCTGTCGGACATTCAGTACTTC.

The table lists this clone with a few counts. The CDR3 loop reads CASSFPRGGPTGELFF. The CDR3 coding sequence is TGTGCCAGCAGCTTTCCCCGCGGGGGGCCTACCGGGGAGCTGTTTTTT. V usage is TRBV11-2 and J usage is TRBJ2-2; 8 bases are shared with TRBD2. CDR3 length: 16 amino acids. The junction had 8 bases not matched to a gene; V was cut back by 3 bases and J by 5 bases. Per the germline V gene, CDR1 is SGHAT and CDR2 is FQNNGV. The full variable domain, rest sourced from reference TRBV11-2 and TRBJ2-2, is EAGVAQSPRYKIIEKRQSVAFWCNPISGHATLYWYQQILGQGPKLLIQFQNNGVVDDSQLPKDRFSAERLKGVDSTLKIQPAKLEDSAVYLCASSFPRGGPTGELFFGEGSRLTVL.

V gene TRBV24-1 combines with J gene TRBJ1-4; perhaps TRBD1 as D (5 bases). The germline gives CDR1 KGHDR, CDR2 SFDVKD. With 10 bases removed from V and 7 bases from J, the gap between germline ends came to 15 bases. This CDR3 is 13 amino acids long. The CDR3 coding sequence is TGTGCCACTGTTTGGACATCTACTGAAAAACTGTTTTTT. Translating gives CATVWTSTEKLFF.

This clone was found a few times. This rearrangement joins TRBV6-6 to TRBJ1-1, with D uncertain. The CDR3 length is 13 residues. The germline V gene has CDR1 MNHNY and CDR2 SVGAGI (reference sequence). The V end was cut by 4 bases, the J end by 3 bases, with 9 bases between. This CDR3 reads CASSFAEHTEAFF. The CDR3 region has the DNA TGTGCCAGCAGTTTCGCCGAGCACACTGAAGCTTTCTTT.

In its sample, this clone was seen once. The chain combines TRBV2 with TRBJ2-1; 8 bases align to TRBD1. The CDR3 is made up of 14 amino acids. Germline V lookup: CDR1 SNHLY, CDR2 FYNNEI. With V trimmed by 7 bases and J by 5 bases, 7 bases remained unmatched. CDR3 nucleotides: TGTGCCAGCACCGGGGACAGGTATCACAATGAGCAGTTCTTC. The encoded protein is CASTGDRYHNEQFF.

This chain joins TRBV19 and TRBJ1-5; 10 bases are shared with TRBD1. CDR3 size: 14 residues. J lost 5 bases, V lost 3 bases, and 1 base had no gene match. Germline assignment: CDR1 LNHDA and CDR2 SQIVND (reference sequence). The CDR3, as DNA: TGTGCCAGTAGTATGGGACAGGGGCATCAGCCCCAGCATTTT. Amino acids: CASSMGQGHQPQHF.

J is TRBJ1-2 and V is TRBV5-5; no firm D call. Trimming took 0 bases from V and 6 from J, leaving 6 bases between them. In germline, CDR1 is SGHKS, CDR2 YYEKEE (reference sequence). CDR3 size: 12 residues. The CDR3 is CASSLDSDGYTF. The CDR3 bases are TGTGCCAGCAGCTTGGACTCGGATGGCTACACCTTC.

CDR3 loop: CASSPVPAAEVYEQYF. The CDR3 nucleotides read TGTGCCAGCAGTCCGGTCCCGGCGGCAGAAGTTTACGAGCAGTACTTC. The chain carries TRBV28 and TRBJ2-7; D remains unclear. The CDR3 is made up of 16 amino acids. Germline loops: CDR1 MDHEN, CDR2 SYDVKM. V lost 5 bases and J lost 4, with 21 bases in between.

This chain connects TRBV6-2 or TRBV6-3 to TRBJ2-5; TRBD1 aligns across 7 bases. Germline V gene sequence: CDR1 MNHEY, CDR2 SVGEGT. There are 13 residues in the CDR3. J lost 5 bases, V lost 4 bases, and 4 bases had no gene match. The CDR3, as DNA: TGTGCCAGCAGTTCGACAGGGCACGAGACCCAGTACTTC. Translated: CASSSTGHETQYF.

Concerning this clone itself: This same CDR3 is encoded by further DNA sequences in the sample. CDR3 sequence: CASSAYNQPQHF. CDR3 in DNA: TGTGCCAGCAGTGCGTACAATCAGCCCCAGCATTTT. The V call is TRBV2, the J call TRBJ1-5; the D is unclear. Looked up from germline, CDR1 is SNHLY and CDR2 is FYNNEI. Deletions cut 4 bases from V and 3 bases from J, with 4 bases between. The length of the CDR3 is 12 residues.

This chain connects TRBV2 to TRBJ2-1; TRBD2 matches 10 bases. V shed 6 bases, J shed 5 bases, and the junction held 7 bases outside the gene matches. The germline gives CDR1 SNHLY, CDR2 FYNNEI. The CDR3 is 15 amino acids. CDR3 in DNA: TGTGCCAGCAGGGCCGGGACTAGCGACCACAATGAGCAGTTCTTC. The encoded protein is CASRAGTSDHNEQFF.

The chain recombines TRBV5-1 with TRBJ2-3, with 13 bases matching TRBD2. This CDR3 contains 16 residues. The V and J ends lost 3 bases and 1 base, in that order; junction bases with no gene match: 2. Germline CDR1 and CDR2: SGHRS and YFSETQ. The CDR3 DNA reads TGCGCCAGCAGCTACGGGACTAGCGGGGGCACAGATACGCAGTATTTT. The encoded protein is CASSYGTSGGTDTQYF.

This sequence joins TRBV2 and TRBJ2-1, with 8 bases aligning to TRBD2. The CDR3 consists of 15 residues. J gave up 10 bases and V 3 bases, and 11 bases lay outside the gene matches. CDR1 is SNHLY, CDR2 FYNNEI, per germline. CDR3 loop: CASSENSGVASEQFF. CDR3 in DNA: TGTGCCAGCAGTGAGAATAGCGGGGTAGCCTCGGAGCAGTTCTTC.

The chain couples TRBV7-2 to TRBJ1-4; 7 bases match TRBD1. The CDR3 extends over 16 amino acids. Germline-derived CDR1 and CDR2 are SGHTA and FQGNSA. After removal of 6 bases from V and 7 bases from J, the junction contained 14 bases not matched to a gene. CDR3 region: CASSPYPRQGTEKLFF. CDR3 nucleotides: TGTGCCAGCAGTCCGTACCCCAGACAGGGTACTGAAAAACTGTTTTTT.

This sequence joins TRBV28 and TRBJ2-3; 7 bases line up with TRBD1. CDR3 length: 17 amino acids. V was clipped by 5 bases and J by 2 bases; unmatched bases: 13. CDR1 is MDHEN, CDR2 SYDVKM, per germline. This chain's CDR3 is CASSEGAETSLTDTQYF. The CDR3 bases are TGTGCCAGCAGTGAGGGGGCCGAGACTTCGCTCACAGATACGCAGTATTTT.

The CDR3 DNA is TGCGCCAGCAGCATCGGACAGGGTCCTCGGGAGCAGTACTTC. It specifies CASSIGQGPREQYF. The chain combines TRBV5-1 with TRBJ2-7; TRBD1 agrees at 8 bases. The V gene end was trimmed by 4 bases and the J gene end by 7 bases; junction bases not matched to a gene: 10. The CDR3 sequence is 14 residues long. From germline, CDR1 is SGHRS and CDR2 YFSETQ. The full variable domain, completed using reference TRBV5-1 and TRBJ2-7, is KAGVTQTPRYLIKTRGQQVTLSCSPISGHRSVSWYQQTPGQGLQFLFEYFSETQRNKGNFPGRFSGRQFSNSRSEMNVSTLELGDSALYLCASSIGQGPREQYFGPGTRLTVT.

This clone was counted a few times. V is TRBV5-1 and J is TRBJ1-1; D gene uncertain. Germline loops: CDR1 SGHRS, CDR2 YFSETQ. The length of the CDR3 is 14 residues. The germline V and J ends were trimmed by 0 bases and 4 bases, with 10 bases remaining between them. Here the CDR3 DNA reads TGCGCCAGCAGCTTGGGGACTAGAAGCACTGAAGCTTTCTTT. Amino acids: CASSLGTRSTEAFF.

This rearrangement joins TRBV3-1 (or the pseudogene TRBV3-2) to TRBJ1-4, with unresolved D. Between the trimmed V and J ends, which lost 4 bases and 15 bases, there was a span of 12 bases. There are 11 residues in the CDR3. Germline CDR1 reads LGHDT; CDR2 reads YNNKEL (reference sequence). CDR3 sequence (DNA): TGTGCCAGCAGCCGGGGAGGACGGGTGTTTTTT. Translated: CASSRGGRVFF.

The V gene is TRBV7-4, the J gene TRBJ1-3, with D hard to call. CDR1 SGHVT and CDR2 SQSDAQ come from the germline V gene. The CDR3 is 18 residues long. V lost 5 bases to trimming and J lost 0 bases, with 20 bases between them. The CDR3 loop reads CASSLMPLMGSSGNTIYF. CDR3 DNA sequence: TGTGCCAGCAGCCTCATGCCCCTCATGGGGAGCTCTGGAAACACCATATATTTT.